A selection of T cell receptor beta chains follows, all from one sample in a study of CD8+ T cells in alopecia areata. Clones were sequenced by immunoSEQ multiplex PCR, and TCRdb holds only the in-frame ones, with some missing. Among more than 200,000 clones, roughly two thirds were seen once, and the ten largest hold more than 0.95%. Source: CD4+ T cells sorted from blood, taken at week 0. These receptors all stem from a human donor with alopecia areata. CDR3s include the opening cysteine and the closing phenylalanine or tryptophan. Each record gives: V gene, J gene, clone size, D gene, CDR3 DNA, CDR3 protein. The D gene is left open where the match is weak. Rows may omit the clone size; those that give it use once, few, many or a size class.

TRBV15	TRBJ1-1	-	-	TGTGCCACCAGCAGCAGACTGAACACTGAAGCTTTCTTT	CATSSRLNTEAFF
TRBV5-6	TRBJ2-2	-	-	TGTGCCAGCAGCGAAATCCGGGACACCCATCGGACGGGGGAGCTGTTTTTT	CASSEIRDTHRTGELFF
TRBV9	TRBJ2-3	few	TRBD1	TGTGCCAGCAGCCCCGAGCGAGTAGGGGGCGGTGGAGATACGCAGTATTTT	CASSPERVGGGGDTQYF
TRBV30	TRBJ1-2	-	-	TGTGCCTGGAGTGAGAACGTAGGCTACACCTTC	CAWSENVGYTF
TRBV5-1	TRBJ1-2	-	-	TGCGCCAGCAGCTTGGAGGGCCCCTACTACACCTTC	CASSLEGPYYTF
TRBV15	TRBJ1-4	-	-	TGTGCCACCAGCAGAGCAGGGCTCTCTGAAAAACTGTTTTTT	CATSRAGLSEKLFF
TRBV30	TRBJ1-2	-	-	TGTGCCTGGAGTCCCCGGGGGGTCCTCTTTGGCTACACCTTC	CAWSPRGVLFGYTF
TRBV9	TRBJ2-7	-	-	TGTGCCAGCAGCGAGGCCAGCGCTGCCTACGAGCAGTACTTC	CASSEASAAYEQYF
TRBV29-1	TRBJ1-2	once	-	TGCAGCGTTCGGTCGGCCCTGTATGGCTACACCTTC	CSVRSALYGYTF
TRBV6-5	TRBJ2-7	few	-	TGTGCCAGCAGGCTCGCGGCAGAACCCCACTACGAGCAGTACTTC	CASRLAAEPHYEQYF
TRBV29-1	TRBJ2-3	few	-	TGCAGCGTTGAACCGTGGGAAATTGGACCCACCGATACGCAGTATTTT	CSVEPWEIGPTDTQYF
TRBV25-1	TRBJ1-2	-	TRBD1	TGTGCCAGCAGTGGACTCGGACAGGTCTATGGCTACACCTTC	CASSGLGQVYGYTF
TRBV7-6	TRBJ2-5	-	-	TGTGCCAGCAGCTTAGCGGTGGTGGAGACCCAGTACTTC	CASSLAVVETQYF
TRBV14	TRBJ2-3	-	-	TGTGCCAGCAGCCATTTAGGTGGATTTGCAGATACGCAGTATTTT	CASSHLGGFADTQYF
TRBV4-2	TRBJ1-2	-	-	TGTGCCAGCAGCGGGAGGGCAAGGGAGTCTGGCTACACCTTC	CASSGRARESGYTF
TRBV9	TRBJ2-7	-	-	TGTGCCAGCAGCGTAGCGGGATCGGACGGTTACGAGCAGTACTTC	CASSVAGSDGYEQYF
TRBV19	TRBJ1-5	-	-	TGTGCCAGTAGGAGCCAGGGGATCAATCAGCCCCAGCATTTT	CASRSQGINQPQHF
TRBV29-1	TRBJ2-1	-	-	TGCAGCGGGGGCCAGGAAGAGCAGTTCTTC	CSGGQEEQFF
TRBV30	TRBJ2-7	-	-	TGTGCCTGGAGTTGGGGGGCAGGGAATTTGCGCGAGCAGTACTTC	CAWSWGAGNLREQYF
TRBV4-3	TRBJ1-2	-	-	TGCGCCAGCAGCCAAGGGGCAGGGAATAATGGAGGCTACACCTTC	CASSQGAGNNGGYTF
TRBV2	TRBJ1-6	-	-	TGTGCCAGCATTAGGACAGAAAGCTCCTATAATTCACCCCTCCACTTT	CASIRTESSYNSPLHF
TRBV10-3	TRBJ1-6	once	-	TGTGCCATCAGGCAGGCTGGATCACCCCTCCACTTT	CAIRQAGSPLHF
TRBV5-4	TRBJ2-7	-	TRBD1	TGTGCCAGCAGCGGGGGACAGGGAGTAGGCGAGCAGTACTTC	CASSGGQGVGEQYF
TRBV30	TRBJ1-2	once	-	TGTGCCTGGAGTGTCCTTGACTATGGCTACACCTTC	CAWSVLDYGYTF
TRBV4-3	TRBJ2-7	-	-	TGCGCCAGCAGCCAAGATCGGGTAGGGGGAGGCAAGCAGTACTTC	CASSQDRVGGGKQYF
TRBV15	TRBJ1-1	-	-	TGTGCCACCAGCAGAGATGGTCGGGGATACACTGAAGCTTTCTTT	CATSRDGRGYTEAFF
TRBV5-1	TRBJ2-5	-	-	TGCGCCAGCACCGCGGGGGCCAGGGAGACCCAGTACTTC	CASTAGARETQYF
TRBV29-1	TRBJ1-2	-	TRBD1	TGCAGCGTTACAGGGGTGCGGGCGGACTATGGCTACACCTTC	CSVTGVRADYGYTF
TRBV29-1	TRBJ2-3	few	-	TGCAGCGTTGTCGGAGTCGGCGGGCACACAGATACGCAGTATTTT	CSVVGVGGHTDTQYF
TRBV14	TRBJ2-7	-	-	TGTGCCAGCAGCCAAGTCCTAGGAGGCGGCGAGCAGTACTTC	CASSQVLGGGEQYF
TRBV30	TRBJ2-2	once	-	TGTGCCTGGAATACCCTTCCAGGGGCCACCGGGGAGCTGTTTTTT	CAWNTLPGATGELFF
TRBV13	TRBJ2-1	-	-	TGTGCCAGCAGTACTCCGGTGGTTAATGAGCAGTTCTTC	CASSTPVVNEQFF
TRBV7-2	TRBJ1-2	-	-	TGTGCCAGCAGCGGAATGAATGGGGCCGACTATGGCTACACCTTC	CASSGMNGADYGYTF
TRBV27	TRBJ1-2	-	TRBD1	TGTGCCAGCAGTTTAGACGGGTTCTCTCGACAGGGTGGCTACACCTTC	CASSLDGFSRQGGYTF
TRBV7-2	TRBJ2-1	-	-	TGTGCCAGCAGCCCTACAGCGGCGGGTAGCAATGAGCAGTTCTTC	CASSPTAAGSNEQFF
TRBV15	TRBJ1-3	-	-	TGTGCCACCAGCAGAGAAGTCCCCGCTGCGGGGGGAAACACCATATATTTT	CATSREVPAAGGNTIYF
TRBV7-3	TRBJ2-3	-	-	TGTGCCAGCAGCTCCGGGGCCCGGGGTACGCAGTATTTT	CASSSGARGTQYF
TRBV6-5	TRBJ2-3	-	-	TGTGCCAGCAGTTCCGGCCGGAAGCGCACAGATACGCAGTATTTT	CASSSGRKRTDTQYF
TRBV30	TRBJ1-1	once	-	TGTGCCCTGGGTAGGGTCACTGAAGCTTTCTTT	CALGRVTEAFF
TRBV29-1	TRBJ2-3	-	-	TGCAGCGTTGATCCCCGGGGGACAGATACGCAGTATTTT	CSVDPRGTDTQYF
TRBV18	TRBJ1-1	once	TRBD1	TGTGCCAGCTCACCACAGGGACGCAGGGGGCGAGACACTGAAGCTTTCTTT	CASSPQGRRGRDTEAFF